One sample yielded the 8 T cell receptor beta chains listed below, sequenced in a study of blood T cell repertoires in COVID-19. Only in-frame clones appear in the TCRdb table, and some are missing; sequencing was by immunoSEQ multiplex PCR. In the table there are approximately 290,000 clones, about 85% of which are singletons. The sample taken for sequencing was peripheral blood. The source is a human donor with COVID-19, enrolled during active disease. The donor label of this sample is uncertain.

The chain recombines TRBV11-1 with TRBJ1-1; D is ambiguous. The germline V gene has CDR1 SGHAT and CDR2 FQDESV (reference sequence). This CDR3 contains 12 residues. V was clipped by 2 bases and J by 5 bases, with 6 bases between them. CDR3 nucleotide sequence: TGTGCCAGCAGCTTACGGCGGACTGAAGCTTTCTTT. Translated: CASSLRRTEAFF.

The chain has TRBV18 and TRBJ2-3; 9 positions match TRBD1. This CDR3 region has 16 residues. The V and J ends lost 3 bases and 1 base, in that order; junction bases with no gene match: 5. Germline V lookup: CDR1 KGHSH, CDR2 LQKENI. DNA for the CDR3: TGTGCCAGCTCACCGGGGACAGGGTCCCGCACAGATACGCAGTATTTT. Protein: CASSPGTGSRTDTQYF. Supplemented by reference TRBV18 and TRBJ2-3, the full variable domain reads NAGVMQNPRHLVRRRGQEARLRCSPMKGHSHVYWYRQLPEEGLKFMVYLQKENIIDESGMPKERFSAEFPKEGPSILRIQQVVRGDSAAYFCASSPGTGSRTDTQYFGPGTRLTVL.

The chain is built from TRBV28 and TRBJ1-6, with 9 positions matching TRBD1. The germline V gene encodes CDR1 MDHEN and CDR2 SYDVKM. The CDR3 extends over 15 amino acids. V was clipped by 7 bases and J by 4 bases; unmatched bases: 5. CDR3 residues: CASMKGTGYNSPLHF. The CDR3 DNA is TGTGCCAGCATGAAGGGGACAGGGTATAATTCACCCCTCCACTTT.

The V call is TRBV28, the J call TRBJ2-3; 7 bases match TRBD1. The germline gives CDR1 MDHEN, CDR2 SYDVKM. Germline trimming cut 6 bases from V and 0 bases from J; bases unmatched to any gene: 6. The CDR3 consists of 15 residues. CDR3 nucleotides: TGTGCCAGCAGACCTCAGGGGGTTAGCACAGATACGCAGTATTTT. As protein: CASRPQGVSTDTQYF.

The rearrangement joins TRBV9 to TRBJ1-3, with D possibly being TRBD1 (5 bases). Looked up from germline, CDR1 is SGDLS and CDR2 is YYNGEE. This CDR3 comprises 16 residues. Trimming took off 0 bases at V and 2 bases at J, with 12 bases between the two ends. The CDR3 coding sequence is TGTGCCAGCAGCGTAGGACAGCCGACCACTGGAAACACCATATATTTT. This gives the protein CASSVGQPTTGNTIYF.

The chain employs TRBV24-1 and TRBJ2-1; 9 positions agree with TRBD1. Trimming at V came to 1 base and at J to 5 bases, leaving 5 bases not matched to a gene. The CDR3 runs 16 residues. Germline V gives CDR1 KGHDR, CDR2 SFDVKD. The CDR3, as DNA: TGTGCCACCAGTGATTTATCCGGGACAGGGCACAATGAGCAGTTCTTC. Residues: CATSDLSGTGHNEQFF.

This chain links TRBV9 with TRBJ1-5, with D perhaps TRBD1 (6 bases). The CDR3 has 15 residues. Trimming removed 3 bases from V and 2 bases from J, with 12 bases in between. Per germline, CDR1 SGDLS and CDR2 YYNGEE. CDR3 protein: CASSAGRQGNQPQHF. In DNA form, the CDR3 reads TGTGCCAGCAGCGCGGGACGACAGGGCAATCAGCCCCAGCATTTT.

The chain uses TRBV27 and TRBJ1-2; possible D gene TRBD1, 5 bases. This CDR3 is 13 amino acids long. Trimming stripped 3 bases from V and 3 bases from J, with 8 bases between. Germline V CDR1 and CDR2: MNHEY, SMNVEV (reference sequence). The CDR3 DNA reads TGTGCCAGCAGTTTTCAGGGTGACTATGGCTACACCTTC. This gives the protein CASSFQGDYGYTF.